This TCR beta chain came from a study of shared clonotypes between healthy human individuals. The assay was immunoSEQ multiplex PCR, and TCRdb's table has in-frame clones only and misses some. The table lists around 430,000 clones, about 76% of them singletons, with 13% in the top ten. This CDR3 contains 14 residues. The germline V gene has CDR1 MRHNA and CDR2 SNTAGT. Between the trimmed V and J ends, which lost 6 bases and 4 bases, there was a span of 13 bases. This TCR was sampled from a woman aged 40 to 49 in good health. Some clones in this sample may be carry-over from other donors' samples. The material sequenced was PBMCs. The chain has TRBV6-4 and TRBJ2-1; possible D gene TRBD2, 6 bases. CDR3 DNA sequence: TGTGCCAGCAGCCGGGGCGGGGCTTACAATGAGCAGTTCTTC. Translating gives CASSRGGAYNEQFF.